Following are 29 T cell receptor beta chains from one sample sequenced in a study of blood T cell repertoires in COVID-19. TCRdb's table, derived via immunoSEQ multiplex PCR, lists solely in-frame clones and lacks some. The sample yields approximately 200,000 clones, about 83% seen once. The material sequenced was peripheral blood. These receptor sequences come from a man aged 60-69 years who had recovered from COVID-19.

The chain joins TRBV2 to TRBJ2-2; 9 nucleotides match TRBD1. The CDR3 totals 16 residues. Trimming removed 6 bases from V and 5 bases from J; junction bases left unmatched: 10. Germline loops: CDR1 SNHLY, CDR2 FYNNEI. The CDR3 DNA reads TGTGCCAGCAGCACCGGGACAGGGCTTCCAACCGGGGAGCTGTTTTTT. Translating gives CASSTGTGLPTGELFF.

The V gene is TRBV7-2, the J gene TRBJ2-7; D is perhaps TRBD1 (6 bases). Germline CDR1 reads SGHTA; CDR2 reads FQGNSA. The CDR3 loop spans 12 amino acids. V was cut by 3 bases and J by 6 bases, with 9 bases left in between. This CDR3 is CASSFSRGEQYF. Here the CDR3 DNA reads TGTGCCAGCAGCTTTTCCAGGGGCGAGCAGTACTTC.

This rearrangement joins TRBV6-5 to TRBJ2-7; 8 positions agree with TRBD1. CDR1 MNHEY and CDR2 SVGAGI come from the germline V gene. J was trimmed by 4 bases and V by 2 bases; bases with no gene match: 7. The CDR3 is 15 residues long. CDR3: CASSYTGQGGYEQYF. The DNA for the CDR3 is TGTGCCAGCAGTTACACAGGACAGGGTGGGTACGAGCAGTACTTC.

This chain joins TRBV11-2 and TRBJ2-3; D is uncertain. Trimming pared 4 bases from V and 2 bases from J, leaving 4 bases between. The CDR3 runs 12 residues. CDR1 SGHAT and CDR2 FQNNGV come from the germline V gene. Here the CDR3 reads CASSSYTDTQYF. Written as DNA, the CDR3 is TGTGCCAGCAGCTCCTACACAGATACGCAGTATTTT.

V is TRBV18 and J is TRBJ2-5, with TRBD2 matching over 7 bases. V was clipped by 4 bases and J by 4 bases; unmatched bases: 18. CDR3 length equals 18 residues. In germline, CDR1 is KGHSH, CDR2 LQKENI. The CDR3 sequence: CASSLLDLWQGGRETQYF. The CDR3 DNA reads TGTGCCAGCTCACTCTTGGATCTCTGGCAGGGAGGGCGAGAGACCCAGTACTTC.

V usage is TRBV9 and J usage is TRBJ2-1; D unresolved. Germline CDR1 and CDR2: SGDLS and YYNGEE. V was shortened by 4 bases and J by 2 bases, with 7 bases between the two germline ends. The CDR3 is 13 amino acids. The CDR3 sequence is CASSPTTYNEQFF. The DNA for the CDR3 is TGTGCCAGCAGCCCTACCACCTACAATGAGCAGTTCTTC.

This sequence joins TRBV6-1 and TRBJ2-3; 8 bases are a match to TRBD1. This CDR3 has 15 residues. V lost 2 bases to trimming and J lost 5 bases; unmatched junction nucleotides: 6. CDR1 is MNHNS and CDR2 is SASEGT in the germline V gene. The CDR3 reads CASSERAGGGDTQYF. The CDR3 DNA follows: TGTGCCAGCAGTGAAAGGGCAGGGGGCGGAGATACGCAGTATTTT.

The CDR3 DNA is TGTGCCAGCAGCTTGCCCAGGGGACGTGGCGAAAAACTGTTTTTT. Translation: CASSLPRGRGEKLFF. The rearrangement links TRBV11-2 to TRBJ1-4; D might be TRBD1 (6 bases). The germline CDR1 and CDR2 sequences are SGHAT and FQNNGV. Trimming removed 3 bases from V and 8 bases from J, with 16 bases in between. This CDR3 is 15 amino acids long.

The chain recombines TRBV6-2 or TRBV6-3 with TRBJ2-5; 14 bases map to TRBD2. Losses at the gene ends were 4 bases for V and 5 bases for J; bases not matched to a gene: 9. This CDR3 has 17 residues. Germline V lookup: CDR1 MNHEY, CDR2 SVGEGT. The CDR3 loop is CASSFRLAGGPRETQYF. The CDR3 DNA follows: TGTGCCAGCAGTTTCCGACTAGCGGGGGGGCCCAGGGAGACCCAGTACTTC.

V and J are TRBV7-7 and TRBJ2-3; D might be TRBD2 (5 bases). Germline CDR1 reads SSHAT; CDR2 reads FNYEAQ (reference sequence). V lost 1 base, J lost 0 bases, and 11 bases lay in between. CDR3 size: 16 residues. CDR3 sequence: CASSLGPGYSTDTQYF. DNA for the CDR3: TGTGCCAGCAGCTTAGGGCCGGGGTATAGCACAGATACGCAGTATTTT.

This chain uses TRBV29-1 with TRBJ1-1; a weak D match, TRBD1 (6 bases). Trimming removed 4 bases from V and 10 bases from J, with 25 bases in between. This CDR3 spans 15 amino acids. The V gene's germline CDR1 is SQVTM and CDR2 ANQGSEA. Here the CDR3 reads CSVGDLLQGAVGAFF. The CDR3 DNA sequence: TGCAGCGTTGGGGATTTACTACAGGGAGCAGTTGGAGCTTTCTTT. Together with reference TRBV29-1 and TRBJ1-1, the CDR3 gives the full variable domain: SAVISQKPSRDICQRGTSLTIQCQVDSQVTMMFWYRQQPGQSLTLIATANQGSEATYESGFVIDKFPISRPNLTFSTLTVSNMSPEDSSIYLCSVGDLLQGAVGAFFGQGTRLTVV.

The V call is TRBV9, the J call TRBJ2-1; 10 bases agree with TRBD1. This CDR3 is built from 15 residues. Germline CDR1 reads SGDLS; CDR2 reads YYNGEE. V dropped 4 bases and J dropped 4; count of bases not matched to a gene: 5. Here the CDR3 reads CASSLGQGLYNEQFF. The CDR3, as DNA: TGTGCCAGCAGCCTGGGACAGGGGCTTTACAATGAGCAGTTCTTC.

The chain joins TRBV7-6 to TRBJ1-6; 7 bases map to TRBD1. This CDR3 comprises 16 residues. Germline lookup yields CDR1 SGHVS and CDR2 FNYEAQ. Trimming cost V 2 bases and J 6 bases; bases outside gene matches: 7. This CDR3 reads CASSLWRQGLNSPLHF. CDR3 nucleotides: TGTGCCAGCAGCTTATGGAGACAGGGTCTTAATTCACCCCTCCACTTT.

This chain connects TRBV9 to TRBJ1-3, with D uncertain. Germline V gene data show CDR1 as SGDLS and CDR2 as YYNGEE. This CDR3 has 15 amino acids. Trimming stripped 0 bases from V and 0 bases from J, with 7 bases between. CDR3 in amino acids: CASSVGGVSGNTIYF. The CDR3 coding sequence is TGTGCCAGCAGCGTAGGGGGAGTCTCTGGAAACACCATATATTTT.

The chain recombines TRBV7-2 with TRBJ2-1; TRBD1 agrees at 7 bases. Germline V gives CDR1 SGHTA, CDR2 FQGNSA. V gave up 7 bases and J gave up 4 bases; unmatched junction bases: 4. The CDR3 is 13 amino acids. CDR3 amino acids: CASTWTGYNEQFF. CDR3 DNA: TGTGCCAGCACCTGGACAGGATACAATGAGCAGTTCTTC. Complete variable domain (other parts from reference TRBV7-2 and TRBJ2-1): GAGVSQSPSNKVTEKGKDVELRCDPISGHTALYWYRQSLGQGLEFLIYFQGNSAPDKSGLPSDRFSAERTGGSVSTLTIQRTQQEDSAVYLCASTWTGYNEQFFGPGTRLTVL.

V gene TRBV25-1 combines with J gene TRBJ1-6, with 7 positions matching TRBD1. The CDR3 covers 17 residues. The J segment lost 7 bases and the V segment lost 5 bases, leaving 14 bases of the junction unmatched. Per the germline V gene, CDR1 is MGHDK and CDR2 is SYGVNS. For the CDR3, the DNA is TGTGCCAGCAGTCAACTTAAGACAGGGCTCGGCAATTCACCCCTCCACTTT. Protein: CASSQLKTGLGNSPLHF.

The chain joins TRBV30 to TRBJ2-7, with 7 bases matching TRBD1. Trimming cost V 5 bases and J 0 bases; bases outside gene matches: 7. Germline CDR1 is GTSNPN and CDR2 is SVGIG (reference sequence). The CDR3 is made up of 14 amino acids. CDR3 nucleotides: TGTGCCTGGTCCGACCGGACAGGCTCCTACGAGCAGTACTTC. Translating gives CAWSDRTGSYEQYF. Full variable domain (outside the CDR3, taken from reference TRBV30 and TRBJ2-7): SQTIHQWPATLVQPVGSPLSLECTVEGTSNPNLYWYRQAAGRGLQLLFYSVGIGQISSEVPQNLSASRPQDRQFILSSKKLLLSDSGFYLCAWSDRTGSYEQYFGPGTRLTVT.

This clone was detected a few times. V gene TRBV7-3 combines with J gene TRBJ1-5; no clear D gene. Deletions cut 4 bases from V and 2 bases from J, with 12 bases between. Germline loops: CDR1 SGHTA, CDR2 FQGTGA. The CDR3 runs to 15 residues. The CDR3 sequence: CASSSERGGNQPQHF. The CDR3 coding sequence is TGTGCCAGCAGCTCCGAGCGGGGAGGCAATCAGCCCCAGCATTTT.

This clone was counted a single time. The sample holds other DNA sequences that translate to the same CDR3. The chain employs TRBV3-1 (or the pseudogene TRBV3-2) and TRBJ2-3; 7 positions agree with TRBD2. There are 16 residues in the CDR3. Germline V CDR1 and CDR2: LGHDT, YNNKEL (reference sequence). V trimming: 0 bases; J trimming: 2 bases; junction bases outside the gene matches: 5. In DNA, the CDR3 is TGTGCCAGCAGCCAAGATCCCAGCGGGGTCACAGATACGCAGTATTTT. Translation gives CASSQDPSGVTDTQYF.

V is TRBV10-1 and J is TRBJ2-1; TRBD1 matches at 9 bases. The CDR3 runs 15 residues. After removal of 2 bases from V and 7 bases from J, the junction contained 6 bases not matched to a gene. Germline CDR1 is WNHNN and CDR2 is SYGVQD (reference sequence). The CDR3 reads CASSEGTGSGNEQFF. The CDR3 DNA reads as TGCGCCAGCAGTGAGGGGACAGGGTCGGGGAATGAGCAGTTCTTC.

The chain combines TRBV11-2 with TRBJ2-1; 10 nucleotides align to TRBD2. The CDR3 length is 16 residues. Germline V lookup: CDR1 SGHAT, CDR2 FQNNGV. V gave up 5 bases and J gave up 3 bases; unmatched junction bases: 7. The CDR3 bases are TGTGCCAGCAGCGGGGCGGGACTAGCGCGCTACAATGAGCAGTTCTTC. Amino acid sequence: CASSGAGLARYNEQFF.

J is TRBJ2-3 and V is TRBV7-2; 10 bases fit TRBD2. V was pared by 0 bases and J by 4 bases, with 7 bases of the junction left unmatched. This CDR3 region has 17 residues. Germline assignment: CDR1 SGHTA and CDR2 FQGNSA. CDR3 coding DNA: TGTGCCAGCAGCTTAGCGCCTAGCGGGGGAGGGGCAGATACGCAGTATTTT. Encoded protein: CASSLAPSGGGADTQYF.

J is TRBJ1-2 and V is TRBV27; D gene uncertain. The CDR3 extends over 13 amino acids. Germline V gene data show CDR1 as MNHEY and CDR2 as SMNVEV (reference sequence). The V end lost 4 bases, the J end lost 3 bases, and 9 bases lay between the germline ends. CDR3 DNA: TGTGCCAGCAGTTCACAGAGTTACTATGGCTACACCTTC. Its translation is CASSSQSYYGYTF.

The V and J genes are TRBV9 and TRBJ2-2, with 7 bases matching TRBD1. From germline, CDR1 is SGDLS and CDR2 YYNGEE. Trimming removed 3 bases from V and 3 bases from J; junction bases left unmatched: 5. The CDR3 runs 15 residues. CDR3 DNA sequence: TGTGCCAGCAGCGCTGGGGACAGACACACCGGGGAGCTGTTTTTT. Translating it yields CASSAGDRHTGELFF.

V usage is TRBV28 and J usage is TRBJ2-7; no clear D gene. The CDR3 is made up of 12 amino acids. Germline CDR1 and CDR2: MDHEN and SYDVKM. V lost 7 bases and J 3 bases, leaving 10 bases between the germline ends. CDR3 coding DNA: TGTGCCAGCACAGGCAGATACTACGAGCAGTACTTC. This sequence encodes CASTGRYYEQYF.

The chain has TRBV6-2 or TRBV6-3 and TRBJ2-7, with no clear D. Germline CDR1 is MNHEY and CDR2 is SVGEGT. Trimming cost V 2 bases and J 5 bases, with 7 bases left between them. The CDR3 is made up of 12 amino acids. DNA for the CDR3: TGTGCCAGCAGTTACATGCAGAACGAGCAGTACTTC. Translating it yields CASSYMQNEQYF.

This clone has more than one count but fewer than ten. This chain uses TRBV7-9 with TRBJ1-6; TRBD1 aligns across 7 bases. Unmatched junction bases numbered 8, after V lost 5 bases and J lost 7 bases. Germline V gene lookup returns CDR1 SEHNR and CDR2 FQNEAQ (reference sequence). The CDR3 consists of 15 residues. CDR3 amino acids: CASSSRQGGNSPLHF. In nucleotides, the CDR3 is TGTGCCAGCAGCAGTCGACAGGGTGGGAATTCACCCCTCCACTTT.

This chain connects TRBV21-1 to TRBJ2-5; the table names TRBD2, a call not compared with the DNA. TRBV21-1 is shown as a pseudogene. The CDR3 covers 14 residues. The CDR3 region is CASSKVVAQETQYF. The CDR3 nucleotides read TGTGCCAGCAGCAAAGTAGTAGCCCAAGAGACCCAGTACTTC.

The gene calls are TRBV28 and TRBJ1-2; TRBD1 might be the D (6 bases). The CDR3 extends over 12 amino acids. V dropped 5 bases and J dropped 14 bases, with 18 bases sitting between them. In germline, CDR1 is MDHEN, CDR2 SYDVKM. The CDR3 region is CASSGLMGQGTF. CDR3 DNA: TGTGCCAGCAGTGGACTTATGGGGCAGGGGACCTTC.